Listed below are T cell receptor beta chains from one sample, sequenced in a study of beta chain features in type 1 diabetes. Clones were sequenced by immunoSEQ multiplex PCR, and TCRdb holds only the in-frame ones, with some missing. The repertoire consists of under 450,000 clones, with around 15% occurring once and the leading ten covering 0.019%. Sequencing was carried out using naive CD4+ T cells from blood. These receptors were collected from a woman between 18 and 29 years old in good health. Each CDR3 is given with its conserved first and last residue. D genes are given only for firm matches. Clone sizes are given selectively: once, few, many, or a class where the clone is expanded.

CDR3 protein: CASSPGTGFEGTGELFF; CDR3 DNA: TGTGCCAGCAGTCCCGGGACAGGTTTTGAGGGCACCGGGGAGCTGTTTTTT; J gene: TRBJ2-2; D gene: TRBD1; V gene: TRBV5-5; clone size: .
CDR3 protein: CASSAGVSYEQYF; CDR3 DNA: TGTGCCAGCAGCGCGGGGGTCTCCTACGAGCAGTACTTC; J gene: TRBJ2-7; D gene: TRBD2; V gene: TRBV7-3; clone size: .
CDR3 protein: CASSLGQGGVETQYF; CDR3 DNA: TGTGCCAGCAGTTTAGGGCAGGGAGGGGTAGAGACCCAGTACTTC; J gene: TRBJ2-5; D gene: TRBD2; V gene: TRBV28; clone size: .
CDR3 protein: CSARGERTQYF; CDR3 DNA: TGCAGTGCTAGAGGGGAGAGAACCCAGTACTTC; J gene: TRBJ2-5; D gene: .; V gene: TRBV20-1; clone size: few
CDR3 protein: CASSRTLRGLAGANEQFF; CDR3 DNA: TGTGCCAGCAGCCGAACCCTAAGGGGACTAGCGGGAGCAAATGAGCAGTTCTTC; J gene: TRBJ2-1; D gene: TRBD2; V gene: TRBV14; clone size: .
CDR3 protein: CASSARTSGQETQYF; CDR3 DNA: TGTGCCAGCAGTGCTAGGACTAGCGGCCAAGAGACCCAGTACTTC; J gene: TRBJ2-5; D gene: TRBD2; V gene: TRBV6-1; clone size: .
CDR3 protein: CASSVGDTRNTIYF; CDR3 DNA: TGTGCCAGCAGCGTTGGAGATACGAGAAACACCATATATTTT; J gene: TRBJ1-3; D gene: .; V gene: TRBV9; clone size: few
CDR3 protein: CAWGQGLTYEQYF; CDR3 DNA: TGTGCCTGGGGACAGGGCTTAACCTACGAGCAGTACTTC; J gene: TRBJ2-7; D gene: TRBD1; V gene: TRBV30; clone size: few
CDR3 protein: CASRRQGGETEAFF; CDR3 DNA: TGTGCCAGCAGGCGACAGGGTGGAGAGACTGAAGCTTTCTTT; J gene: TRBJ1-1; D gene: TRBD1; V gene: TRBV6-6; clone size: .
CDR3 protein: CASNNNRGREQYF; CDR3 DNA: TGTGCCAGCAATAACAACAGGGGGCGAGAGCAGTACTTC; J gene: TRBJ2-7; D gene: TRBD1; V gene: TRBV6-5; clone size: .
CDR3 protein: CASSQTGRGEAFF; CDR3 DNA: TGTGCCAGCAGCCAGACAGGGCGGGGTGAAGCTTTCTTT; J gene: TRBJ1-1; D gene: TRBD1; V gene: TRBV11-2; clone size: .
CDR3 protein: CASSTLSSGGFGEKLFF; CDR3 DNA: TGTGCCAGCAGTACCCTCTCCTCAGGGGGCTTTGGTGAAAAACTGTTTTTT; J gene: TRBJ1-4; D gene: TRBD1; V gene: TRBV25-1; clone size: .
CDR3 protein: CSVEREGWNTEAFF; CDR3 DNA: TGCAGCGTTGAGAGGGAGGGGTGGAACACTGAAGCTTTCTTT; J gene: TRBJ1-1; D gene: .; V gene: TRBV29-1; clone size: .
CDR3 protein: CSVDRGQGPNTGELFF; CDR3 DNA: TGCAGCGTTGACCGCGGACAGGGCCCGAACACCGGGGAGCTGTTTTTT; J gene: TRBJ2-2; D gene: TRBD1; V gene: TRBV29-1; clone size: few
CDR3 protein: CASSGLAEGNEQFF; CDR3 DNA: TGTGCCAGTAGCGGACTAGCGGAGGGCAATGAGCAGTTCTTC; J gene: TRBJ2-1; D gene: TRBD2; V gene: TRBV19; clone size: few
CDR3 protein: CAWSVDRNEQFF; CDR3 DNA: TGTGCCTGGAGTGTAGACAGGAATGAGCAGTTCTTC; J gene: TRBJ2-1; D gene: .; V gene: TRBV30; clone size: .
CDR3 protein: CSVELAGRYNEQFF; CDR3 DNA: TGCAGCGTTGAACTGGCAGGCCGCTACAATGAGCAGTTCTTC; J gene: TRBJ2-1; D gene: .; V gene: TRBV29-1; clone size: few
CDR3 protein: CASSPGAASSLETQYF; CDR3 DNA: TGTGCCAGCAGTCCAGGGGCAGCGTCGAGCTTGGAGACCCAGTACTTC; J gene: TRBJ2-5; D gene: .; V gene: TRBV27; clone size: .
CDR3 protein: CASSTLAGENEQFF; CDR3 DNA: TGTGCCAGCAGTACCCTAGCGGGAGAAAATGAGCAGTTCTTC; J gene: TRBJ2-1; D gene: TRBD2; V gene: TRBV2; clone size: .
CDR3 protein: CASSPPSGTYNEQFF; CDR3 DNA: TGTGCCAGCTCACCGCCTAGCGGGACCTACAATGAGCAGTTCTTC; J gene: TRBJ2-1; D gene: TRBD2; V gene: TRBV18; clone size: few
CDR3 protein: CASSEAGTGGFNEQFF; CDR3 DNA: TGTGCCAGCAGTGAAGCGGGAACAGGGGGCTTCAATGAGCAGTTCTTC; J gene: TRBJ2-1; D gene: TRBD1; V gene: TRBV6-1; clone size: .
CDR3 protein: CASSPLSGEETQYF; CDR3 DNA: TGTGCCAGCTCACCATTATCGGGAGAAGAGACCCAGTACTTC; J gene: TRBJ2-5; D gene: .; V gene: TRBV18; clone size: .
CDR3 protein: CASRPTGLSSYEQYF; CDR3 DNA: TGTGCCAGCAGACCTACAGGATTAAGCTCCTACGAGCAGTACTTC; J gene: TRBJ2-7; D gene: .; V gene: TRBV28; clone size: .
CDR3 protein: CASSFTVETQYF; CDR3 DNA: TGTGCCAGCAGCTTTACGGTTGAGACCCAGTACTTC; J gene: TRBJ2-5; D gene: .; V gene: TRBV7-9; clone size: few
CDR3 protein: CASMRDREPNYGYTF; CDR3 DNA: TGTGCCAGCATGAGGGACAGGGAGCCTAACTATGGCTACACCTTC; J gene: TRBJ1-2; D gene: TRBD1; V gene: TRBV2; clone size: few
CDR3 protein: CASSELGSGGQETQYF; CDR3 DNA: TGTGCCAGCAGTGAATTGGGTAGCGGGGGACAAGAGACCCAGTACTTC; J gene: TRBJ2-5; D gene: TRBD2; V gene: TRBV25-1; clone size: few
CDR3 protein: CASLRDPSPGADTQYF; CDR3 DNA: TGTGCCTCCCTTCGAGACCCGTCGCCGGGGGCAGATACGCAGTATTTT; J gene: TRBJ2-3; D gene: .; V gene: TRBV9; clone size: .
CDR3 protein: CSVGTFQETQYF; CDR3 DNA: TGCAGCGTCGGGACTTTCCAAGAGACCCAGTACTTC; J gene: TRBJ2-5; D gene: .; V gene: TRBV29-1; clone size: few
CDR3 protein: CSVEHRDRPFF; CDR3 DNA: TGCAGCGTTGAACATCGGGACAGGCCGTTCTTC; J gene: TRBJ2-1; D gene: TRBD1; V gene: TRBV29-1; clone size: .
CDR3 protein: CASSSGQGVPYNEQFF; CDR3 DNA: TGCGCCAGCAGCTCGGGACAGGGGGTCCCCTACAATGAGCAGTTCTTC; J gene: TRBJ2-1; D gene: TRBD1; V gene: TRBV5-1; clone size: few
CDR3 protein: CASSPRGFNTGELFF; CDR3 DNA: TGTGCCAGCAGTCCCCGGGGGTTTAACACCGGGGAGCTGTTTTTT; J gene: TRBJ2-2; D gene: .; V gene: TRBV27; clone size: .
CDR3 protein: CASSLGAAQTQYF; CDR3 DNA: TGTGCCAGCAGCTTAGGGGCCGCCCAGACCCAGTACTTC; J gene: TRBJ2-5; D gene: .; V gene: TRBV7-2; clone size: .
CDR3 protein: CASSLIRADTQYF; CDR3 DNA: TGTGCCAGCAGCTTAATCCGAGCAGATACGCAGTATTTT; J gene: TRBJ2-3; D gene: .; V gene: TRBV7-2; clone size: few
CDR3 protein: CASSQSYRPGTSGTTDTQYF; CDR3 DNA: TGTGCCAGCAGCCAAAGTTACCGACCCGGGACTAGCGGCACCACAGATACGCAGTATTTT; J gene: TRBJ2-3; D gene: TRBD2; V gene: TRBV11-3; clone size: .
CDR3 protein: CATSSLVGGANTEAFF; CDR3 DNA: TGTGCCACCAGCAGTTTGGTAGGGGGGGCGAACACTGAAGCTTTCTTT; J gene: TRBJ1-1; D gene: .; V gene: TRBV15; clone size: .
CDR3 protein: CAWRGGGDEQFF; CDR3 DNA: TGTGCCTGGAGAGGGGGTGGCGATGAGCAGTTCTTC; J gene: TRBJ2-1; D gene: .; V gene: TRBV30; clone size: .
CDR3 protein: CAWSRGGADTQYF; CDR3 DNA: TGTGCCTGGAGTCGAGGGGGCGCAGATACGCAGTATTTT; J gene: TRBJ2-3; D gene: TRBD1; V gene: TRBV30; clone size: .
CDR3 protein: CASSVGQGAYEQYF; CDR3 DNA: TGTGCCAGCAGCGTAGGACAGGGAGCCTACGAGCAGTACTTC; J gene: TRBJ2-7; D gene: TRBD1; V gene: TRBV9; clone size: few
CDR3 protein: CASSLPTGGNQPQHF; CDR3 DNA: TGTGCCAGCAGTTTGCCGACAGGGGGAAATCAGCCCCAGCATTTT; J gene: TRBJ1-5; D gene: TRBD1; V gene: TRBV28; clone size: few
CDR3 protein: CASSQSGTSGRAYEQFF; CDR3 DNA: TGCGCCAGCAGCCAATCCGGGACTAGCGGGAGGGCTTATGAGCAGTTCTTC; J gene: TRBJ2-1; D gene: TRBD2; V gene: TRBV4-1; clone size: .
CDR3 protein: CASSYDSSGANVLTF; CDR3 DNA: TGTGCCAGCAGCTACGACAGCTCTGGGGCCAACGTCCTGACTTTC; J gene: TRBJ2-6; D gene: .; V gene: TRBV7-3; clone size: few
CDR3 protein: CASSPRQGVGQPQHF; CDR3 DNA: TGTGCCAGCAGTCCACGACAGGGAGTTGGTCAGCCCCAGCATTTT; J gene: TRBJ1-5; D gene: TRBD1; V gene: TRBV28; clone size: .
CDR3 protein: CASSVSGQETQYF; CDR3 DNA: TGTGCCAGCAGCGTATCGGGCCAAGAGACCCAGTACTTC; J gene: TRBJ2-5; D gene: .; V gene: TRBV9; clone size: few
CDR3 protein: CAWDPGVDTQYF; CDR3 DNA: TGTGCCTGGGATCCCGGGGTGGATACGCAGTATTTT; J gene: TRBJ2-3; D gene: .; V gene: TRBV30; clone size: .
CDR3 protein: CASSLGGDSQPQHF; CDR3 DNA: TGTGCCAGCAGCTTAGGAGGGGACAGTCAGCCCCAGCATTTT; J gene: TRBJ1-5; D gene: TRBD1; V gene: TRBV7-9; clone size: .
CDR3 protein: CAWSARDGQPQHF; CDR3 DNA: TGTGCCTGGAGTGCGAGAGATGGTCAGCCCCAGCATTTT; J gene: TRBJ1-5; D gene: .; V gene: TRBV30; clone size: few
CDR3 protein: CASSLGTGTLQPQHF; CDR3 DNA: TGTGCCAGCAGCTTAGGGACAGGGACCCTTCAGCCCCAGCATTTT; J gene: TRBJ1-5; D gene: TRBD1; V gene: TRBV7-8; clone size: .
CDR3 protein: CASSLGTRSLREQFF; CDR3 DNA: TGTGCCAGCAGCTTAGGGACTAGGTCCCTTCGTGAGCAGTTCTTC; J gene: TRBJ2-1; D gene: TRBD2; V gene: TRBV11-3; clone size: .
CDR3 protein: CASSLGVLQETQYF; CDR3 DNA: TGTGCCAGCAGTCTCGGGGTCCTCCAAGAGACCCAGTACTTC; J gene: TRBJ2-5; D gene: .; V gene: TRBV7-8; clone size: .
CDR3 protein: CAISESMGQVIEKLFF; CDR3 DNA: TGTGCCATCAGTGAGTCGATGGGACAGGTAATAGAAAAACTGTTTTTT; J gene: TRBJ1-4; D gene: TRBD1; V gene: TRBV10-3; clone size: few
CDR3 protein: CASSQGRSGRSYEQYF; CDR3 DNA: TGCGCCAGCAGCCAAGGTCGTAGCGGGAGGTCCTACGAGCAGTACTTC; J gene: TRBJ2-7; D gene: TRBD2; V gene: TRBV4-1; clone size: .
CDR3 protein: CASSLASRGGYADEQYF; CDR3 DNA: TGTGCCAGCAGCTTAGCCTCTCGGGGAGGGTATGCAGACGAGCAGTACTTC; J gene: TRBJ2-7; D gene: TRBD2; V gene: TRBV11-2; clone size: .
CDR3 protein: CASSLSRETQYF; CDR3 DNA: TGTGCCAGCAGTCTCTCTCGGGAGACCCAGTACTTC; J gene: TRBJ2-5; D gene: .; V gene: TRBV2; clone size: few
CDR3 protein: CATSRDLGPETQYF; CDR3 DNA: TGTGCCACCAGCAGAGATTTGGGGCCAGAGACCCAGTACTTC; J gene: TRBJ2-5; D gene: .; V gene: TRBV15; clone size: few